One sample yielded the 32 T cell receptor beta chains listed below, sequenced in a study of T-cell memory formation after mild COVID-19. TCRdb itself ran the 5' RACE reads through MiXCR, one entry per CDR3 protein. The sample has about 250,000 distinct CDR3 sequences; roughly 17% are singletons. The material sequenced was PBMCs or a T cell subset sorted from them (not recorded which). The source of these receptors is a man aged 18 to 29 who had mild COVID-19 (a few samples of this study predate the infection). Cell type and time point are not known.

This clonotype was recorded a few times. This chain uses TRBV5-1 with TRBJ2-3; 9 bases map to TRBD1. With 4 bases clipped from V and 1 base from J, the junction kept 4 bases outside the gene matches. The CDR3 is made up of 15 amino acids. Looked up from germline, CDR1 is SGHRS and CDR2 is YFSETQ. The chain's CDR3 is CASSDRDRGTDTQYF. CDR3 coding DNA: TGCGCCAGCAGCGACCGGGACAGGGGCACAGATACGCAGTATTTT.

This chain joins TRBV18 and TRBJ1-5, with 8 nucleotides matching TRBD1. The CDR3 runs to 15 residues. Germline V gene lookup returns CDR1 KGHSH and CDR2 LQKENI. The V and J ends lost 4 bases and 0 bases, in that order; junction bases with no gene match: 2. CDR3 DNA: TGTGCCAGCTCACTTACAGGGGGTAGCAATCAGCCCCAGCATTTT. Translating gives CASSLTGGSNQPQHF.

This clonotype was found a few times. The chain is built from TRBV7-2 and TRBJ2-1; 7 positions agree with TRBD1. The CDR3 spans 16 residues. Germline trimming cut 1 base from V and 16 bases from J; bases unmatched to any gene: 19. The germline CDR1 and CDR2 sequences are SGHTA and FQGNSA. The CDR3 loop reads CASSLVGGSLQSWRFF. DNA of the CDR3: TGTGCCAGCAGCTTAGTAGGGGGCTCCCTCCAATCTTGGCGCTTCTTC.

There are a few counts of this clonotype. J is TRBJ1-1 and V is TRBV3-1; D might be TRBD1 (6 bases). In germline, CDR1 is LGHDT, CDR2 YNNKEL (reference sequence). The CDR3 contains 15 residues. V was shortened by 1 base and J by 10 bases, with 19 bases between the two germline ends. This CDR3 is CASSQAVGGPKTAFF. The CDR3 DNA reads as TGTGCCAGCAGCCAAGCGGTCGGGGGCCCGAAGACAGCTTTCTTT.

J is TRBJ1-1 and V is TRBV7-2, with D tentatively TRBD1 (5 bases). V was shortened by 0 bases and J by 10 bases, with 12 bases between the two germline ends. This CDR3 has 13 residues. Germline-derived CDR1 and CDR2 are SGHTA and FQGNSA. The chain's CDR3 is CASSLANGQGAFF. As DNA, the CDR3 is TGTGCCAGCAGCTTAGCAAACGGGCAGGGAGCTTTCTTT.

The V and J genes are TRBV5-1 and TRBJ1-2; D possibly corresponds to TRBD1 (6 bases). V lost 4 bases and J lost 2, with 15 bases in between. The CDR3 is 15 amino acids. The germline gives CDR1 SGHRS, CDR2 YFSETQ. The CDR3 reads CASSAGTTGNYGYTF. In DNA, the CDR3 is TGCGCCAGCAGCGCAGGGACCACAGGGAACTATGGCTACACCTTC.

V usage is TRBV18 and J usage is TRBJ2-3, with D possibly being TRBD1 or TRBD2 (5 bases each). The CDR3 runs 16 residues. The germline V gene encodes CDR1 KGHSH and CDR2 LQKENI. Trimming removed 3 bases at V and 4 bases at J, with 17 bases between. CDR3 residues: CASSPPEGILADTQYF. The CDR3 region has the DNA TGTGCCAGCTCACCCCCAGAGGGGATCTTGGCAGATACGCAGTATTTT.

This clonotype showed up many times. The chain joins TRBV6-5 to TRBJ2-2; D unclear. Germline-derived CDR1 and CDR2 are MNHEY and SVGAGI. This CDR3 contains 15 residues. Trimming stripped 3 bases from V and 4 bases from J, with 12 bases between. The CDR3 DNA follows: TGTGCCAGCAGTTATCAGGCCGATAGCACCGGGGAGCTGTTTTTT. Protein: CASSYQADSTGELFF.

As concerns this clonotype: A junction end diverges from the germline sequence, so it may reflect a read error. The chain recombines TRBV7-2 with TRBJ2-7, with 10 bases fitting TRBD2. Germline CDR1 and CDR2: SGHTA and FQGNSA. The CDR3 length is 13 residues. The CDR3 loop reads CASSIAGGYEQYF. The CDR3 region has the DNA TGTGCCAGCAGCATAGCGGGGGGCTACGAGCAGTACTTC.

This clonotype has more than one count but fewer than ten. J is TRBJ1-1 and V is TRBV12-3 or TRBV12-4, with D possibly TRBD1 on 5 matching bases. This CDR3 has 13 residues. Trimming removed 6 bases at V and 6 bases at J, with 14 bases between. DNA for the CDR3: TGTGCCAGCAGCGGCAGGGTGGAGCCTGAAGCTTTCTTT. Translating it yields CASSGRVEPEAFF.

The chain combines TRBV7-9 with TRBJ2-2; no definite D call. This CDR3 contains 15 residues. V was clipped by 1 base and J by 5 bases, with 11 bases between them. Per germline, CDR1 SEHNR and CDR2 FQNEAQ (reference sequence). The CDR3 coding sequence is TGTGCCAGCAGCTTAGAAGCATCGGCGACCGGGGAGCTGTTTTTT. This translates into CASSLEASATGELFF.

The chain links TRBV29-1 to TRBJ2-3; a possible D gene is TRBD2 (6 bases). The CDR3 runs 15 residues. Germline CDR1 reads SQVTM; CDR2 reads ANQGSEA. V was cut by 2 bases and J by 0 bases, with 12 bases left in between. CDR3 in DNA: TGCAGCGTTGAAAGGCCGGGGGAAAGCACAGATACGCAGTATTTT. It translates to CSVERPGESTDTQYF.

This clonotype has more than one count but fewer than ten. V is TRBV4-2 and J is TRBJ1-2, with TRBD1 identical over 8 bases. The germline V gene has CDR1 LGHNA and CDR2 YNFKEQ. The CDR3 has 15 amino acids. Germline trimming cut 1 base from V and 3 bases from J; bases unmatched to any gene: 4. The CDR3 sequence: CASSQAPQGDYGYTF. The CDR3 nucleotides read TGTGCCAGCAGCCAAGCCCCACAGGGGGACTATGGCTACACCTTC.

CDR3 region: CASSSQPINTEAFF. The CDR3 nucleotides read TGCGCCAGCAGCTCACAGCCAATAAACACTGAAGCTTTCTTT. The chain uses TRBV5-1 and TRBJ1-1, with D uncertain. CDR1 and CDR2 from the germline V gene are SGHRS and YFSETQ. The CDR3 spans 14 residues. Trimming removed 3 bases from V and 2 bases from J, with 11 bases in between. The full variable domain, its missing parts supplied by reference TRBV5-1 and TRBJ1-1, is KAGVTQTPRYLIKTRGQQVTLSCSPISGHRSVSWYQQTPGQGLQFLFEYFSETQRNKGNFPGRFSGRQFSNSRSEMNVSTLELGDSALYLCASSSQPINTEAFFGQGTRLTVV.

This clonotype was counted only a few times. The chain uses TRBV27 and TRBJ2-1, with 7 positions matching TRBD1. The CDR3 sequence is 14 residues long. CDR1 is MNHEY and CDR2 is SMNVEV in the germline V gene (reference sequence). V shed 3 bases and J 7 bases; nucleotides not matched to a gene: 6. CDR3 region: CASSFRDSKNEQFF. In DNA form, the CDR3 reads TGTGCCAGCAGTTTCCGGGACAGCAAAAATGAGCAGTTCTTC.

This clonotype was seen more than once but under ten times. J is TRBJ2-7 and V is TRBV4-3; possibly TRBD1 for D (5 bases). Germline loops: CDR1 LGHNA, CDR2 YSLEER. V was clipped by 0 bases and J by 3 bases, with 15 bases between them. CDR3 length: 16 amino acids. CDR3 protein: CASSQDLGLGHYEQYF. As DNA, the CDR3 is TGCGCCAGCAGCCAAGATCTGGGGCTGGGGCACTACGAGCAGTACTTC.

This clonotype counts as medium-sized. This chain uses TRBV7-2 with TRBJ2-6; the match to TRBD1 covers 7 bases. The ends lost 4 bases at V and 1 base at J; junction bases unmatched: 13. This CDR3 region has 19 residues. CDR1 and CDR2 from the germline V gene are SGHTA and FQGNSA. CDR3 bases: TGTGCCAGCAGCTCAGAGGGGGCAGGGATCACTTCTGGGGCCAACGTCCTGACTTTC. As protein: CASSSEGAGITSGANVLTF.

This clonotype was seen a handful of times. The V gene is TRBV6-1, the J gene TRBJ2-1; D ambiguous. Germline CDR1 and CDR2: MNHNS and SASEGT. V was trimmed by 3 bases and J by 4 bases, leaving 4 bases between them. This CDR3 has 12 amino acids. The CDR3 protein is CASSEGYNEQFF. In DNA form, the CDR3 reads TGTGCCAGCAGTGAGGGGTACAATGAGCAGTTCTTC.

This clonotype was counted only a few times. The J gene is TRBJ2-3, the V gene TRBV10-3; a weak D match, TRBD2 (6 bases). The CDR3 is 16 residues long. From germline, CDR1 is ENHRY and CDR2 SYGVKD. The V gene lost 1 base and the J gene lost 1 base, with 12 bases spanning the gap. The CDR3 reads CAISEYYSGGTDTQYF. The CDR3 bases are TGTGCCATCAGTGAGTATTATAGCGGTGGCACAGATACGCAGTATTTT.

The chain is built from TRBV12-3 or TRBV12-4 and TRBJ2-5, with D unresolved. V was pared by 6 bases and J by 3 bases, with 8 bases between. The CDR3 is 12 amino acids. CDR3 in amino acids: CASSEIEETQYF. The CDR3 DNA reads as TGTGCCAGCAGCGAGATCGAAGAGACCCAGTACTTC.

The genes are TRBV7-9 and TRBJ1-1; no definite D call. The germline V gene has CDR1 SEHNR and CDR2 FQNEAQ (reference sequence). This CDR3 spans 14 amino acids. V lost 1 base to trimming and J lost 5 bases, with 11 bases between them. The chain's CDR3 is CASSLVAGRTEAFF. CDR3 nucleotide sequence: TGTGCCAGCAGCTTAGTGGCAGGTCGTACTGAAGCTTTCTTT.

This clonotype came up many times. The J gene is TRBJ2-3, the V gene TRBV7-3; TRBD2 matches at 15 bases. The V gene end was trimmed by 5 bases and the J gene end by 4 bases; junction bases not matched to a gene: 4. The CDR3 runs 16 residues. The germline V gene encodes CDR1 SGHTA and CDR2 FQGTGA. CDR3 sequence reads: CASSPRTSGGADTQYF. For the CDR3, the DNA is TGTGCCAGCAGCCCTAGGACTAGCGGGGGGGCAGATACGCAGTATTTT. Filled out from reference TRBV7-3 and TRBJ2-3, the complete variable domain reads GAGVSQTPSNKVTEKGKYVELRCDPISGHTALYWYRQSLGQGPEFLIYFQGTGAADDSGLPNDRFFAVRPEGSVSTLKIQRTERGDSAVYLCASSPRTSGGADTQYFGPGTRLTVL.

This clonotype came up a few times. The chain carries TRBV6-2 or TRBV6-3 and TRBJ1-2; D perhaps matches TRBD1 (5 bases). The CDR3 is 15 residues long. V lost 5 bases to trimming and J lost 1 base, with 14 bases between them. In germline, CDR1 is MNHEY, CDR2 SVGEGT. CDR3 protein: CASSPRDGFNYGYTF. The CDR3 DNA follows: TGTGCCAGCAGTCCTCGGGACGGATTTAACTATGGCTACACCTTC.

This clonotype was detected a few times. V and J are TRBV9 and TRBJ2-7, with D unclear. CDR3 length: 14 amino acids. CDR1 SGDLS and CDR2 YYNGEE come from the germline V gene. V dropped 0 bases and J dropped 3 bases, with 10 bases sitting between them. CDR3 sequence (DNA): TGTGCCAGCAGCGTAGATTACGACGGCTACGAGCAGTACTTC. Protein product: CASSVDYDGYEQYF.

This clonotype came up a few times. The CDR3 sequence: CSLGGTGAVLGYTF. The DNA of the CDR3 is TGCAGTCTGGGCGGGACAGGGGCCGTCTTGGGCTACACCTTC. The J gene is TRBJ1-2, the V gene TRBV20-1, with 10 bases that match TRBD1. J gave up 8 bases and V 8 bases, and 14 bases lay outside the gene matches. Germline CDR1 DFQATT, CDR2 SNEGSKA (reference sequence). The CDR3 has 14 residues.

The chain uses TRBV9 and TRBJ2-7, with D perhaps given as TRBD1 or TRBD2 (5 bases each). The CDR3 has 14 amino acids. Trimming cost V 2 bases and J 2 bases, with 11 bases left between them. Germline V gives CDR1 SGDLS, CDR2 YYNGEE. Written as DNA, the CDR3 is TGTGCCAGCAGCGTCGGGACGCAGACCTACGAGCAGTACTTC. This codes for CASSVGTQTYEQYF.

The chain has TRBV7-9 and TRBJ1-2; D is unresolved. Germline assignment: CDR1 SEHNR and CDR2 FQNEAQ (reference sequence). Trimming shortened V by 1 base and J by 5 bases, and 11 bases separated the two germline ends. This CDR3 contains 14 residues. Written as DNA, the CDR3 is TGTGCCAGCAGCTTAGAACTTGTCGGGTATGGCTACACCTTC. Translating it yields CASSLELVGYGYTF.

The rearrangement links TRBV4-3 to TRBJ1-3; a possible D gene is TRBD1 (6 bases). Germline V gives CDR1 LGHNA, CDR2 YSLEER. This CDR3 has 15 residues. Deletions cut 0 bases from V and 3 bases from J, with 9 bases between. The CDR3 DNA follows: TGCGCCAGCAGCCAAGATCCGGACAGTGGAAACACCATATATTTT. The encoded protein is CASSQDPDSGNTIYF.

The chain employs TRBV5-1 and TRBJ2-7; TRBD2 matches at 15 bases. After removal of 5 bases from V and 4 bases from J, the junction contained 7 bases not matched to a gene. CDR3 length: 16 residues. The germline CDR1 and CDR2 sequences are SGHRS and YFSETQ. The CDR3 protein is CASSPGGTSGGYEQYF. CDR3 nucleotides: TGCGCCAGCAGTCCCGGGGGGACTAGCGGGGGGTACGAGCAGTACTTC.

Only a few counts were recorded for this clonotype. The chain employs TRBV27 and TRBJ2-7; D may be TRBD2 (6 bases). V was trimmed by 8 bases and J by 2 bases, leaving 16 bases between them. The CDR3 contains 14 residues. Looked up from germline, CDR1 is MNHEY and CDR2 is SMNVEV (reference sequence). The CDR3 loop is CASARDRKTYEQYV. The CDR3 DNA reads TGTGCCAGCGCGCGGGACCGAAAAACCTACGAGCAGTACGTC.

The rearrangement joins TRBV2 to TRBJ1-4; no reliable D call. The CDR3 spans 14 residues. V lost 2 bases and J lost 10, with 14 bases in between. Germline V gives CDR1 SNHLY, CDR2 FYNNEI. The CDR3 DNA is TGTGCCAGCAGTGAAAACTTCGCCACGGGAAAACTGTTTTTT. Translating it yields CASSENFATGKLFF.

This clonotype was counted only a few times. This chain joins TRBV4-2 and TRBJ2-1, with 13 bases that match TRBD2. V lost 0 bases, J lost 8 bases, and 7 bases stayed unmatched. The germline gives CDR1 LGHNA, CDR2 YNFKEQ. The length of the CDR3 is 17 residues. This CDR3 reads CASSQESLAGGPYEQFF. In DNA, the CDR3 is TGTGCCAGCAGCCAAGAGTCACTAGCGGGGGGGCCCTATGAGCAGTTCTTC.